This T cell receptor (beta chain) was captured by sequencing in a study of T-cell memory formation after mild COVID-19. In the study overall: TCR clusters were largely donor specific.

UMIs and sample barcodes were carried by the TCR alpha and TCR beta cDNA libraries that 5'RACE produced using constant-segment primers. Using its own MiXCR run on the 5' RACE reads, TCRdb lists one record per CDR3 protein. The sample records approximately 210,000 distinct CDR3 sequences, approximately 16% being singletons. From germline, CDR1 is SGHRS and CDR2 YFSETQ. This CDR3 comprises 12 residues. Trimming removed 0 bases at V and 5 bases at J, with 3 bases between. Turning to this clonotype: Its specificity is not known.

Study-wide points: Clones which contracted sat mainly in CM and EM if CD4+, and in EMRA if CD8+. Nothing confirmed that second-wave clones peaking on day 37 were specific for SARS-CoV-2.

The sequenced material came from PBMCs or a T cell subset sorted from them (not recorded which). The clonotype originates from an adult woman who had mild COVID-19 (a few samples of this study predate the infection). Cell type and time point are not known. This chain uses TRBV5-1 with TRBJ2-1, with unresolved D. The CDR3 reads CASSLANNEQFF. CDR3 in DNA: TGCGCCAGCAGCTTGGCTAACAATGAGCAGTTCTTC. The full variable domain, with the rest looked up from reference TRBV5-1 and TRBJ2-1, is KAGVTQTPRYLIKTRGQQVTLSCSPISGHRSVSWYQQTPGQGLQFLFEYFSETQRNKGNFPGRFSGRQFSNSRSEMNVSTLELGDSALYLCASSLANNEQFFGPGTRLTVL.